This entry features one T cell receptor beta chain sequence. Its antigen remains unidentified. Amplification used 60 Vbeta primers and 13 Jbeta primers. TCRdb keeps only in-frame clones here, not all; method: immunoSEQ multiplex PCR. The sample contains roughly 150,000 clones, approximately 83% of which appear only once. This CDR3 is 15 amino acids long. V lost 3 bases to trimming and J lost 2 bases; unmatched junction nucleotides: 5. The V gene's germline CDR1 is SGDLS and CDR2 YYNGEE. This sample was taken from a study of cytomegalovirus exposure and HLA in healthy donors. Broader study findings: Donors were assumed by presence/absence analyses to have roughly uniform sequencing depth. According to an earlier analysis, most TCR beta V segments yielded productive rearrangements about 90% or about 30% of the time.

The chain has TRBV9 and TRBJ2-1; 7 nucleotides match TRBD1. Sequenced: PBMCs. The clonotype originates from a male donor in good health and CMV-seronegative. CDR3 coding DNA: TGTGCCAGCAGCGCCCGGACAGGCACCTACAATGAGCAGTTCTTC. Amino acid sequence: CASSARTGTYNEQFF.